This TCR beta chain was sequenced in a study of T cell responses to AZD1222 COVID-19 vaccine. The protocol was immunoSEQ multiplex PCR, while the TCRdb copy is restricted to in-frame clones and leaves out a portion. Of 70,000 or so clones in the sample, 75% to 90% were seen once. The germline V gene encodes CDR1 SGHRS and CDR2 YFSETQ. The V segment lost 2 bases and the J segment 3 bases; nucleotides outside the gene matches: 2. CDR3 length equals 15 residues. The TCR sequence derives from an adult who received the AZD1222 COVID-19 vaccine. Sequenced here: peripheral blood, sampled 28 days after the second AZD1222 dose. The V gene is TRBV5-1, the J gene TRBJ1-6, with 7 bases fitting TRBD1. The DNA of the CDR3 is TGCGCCAGCAGCTTAACAGGGGTCTATAATTCACCCCTCCACTTT. Protein sequence: CASSLTGVYNSPLHF.